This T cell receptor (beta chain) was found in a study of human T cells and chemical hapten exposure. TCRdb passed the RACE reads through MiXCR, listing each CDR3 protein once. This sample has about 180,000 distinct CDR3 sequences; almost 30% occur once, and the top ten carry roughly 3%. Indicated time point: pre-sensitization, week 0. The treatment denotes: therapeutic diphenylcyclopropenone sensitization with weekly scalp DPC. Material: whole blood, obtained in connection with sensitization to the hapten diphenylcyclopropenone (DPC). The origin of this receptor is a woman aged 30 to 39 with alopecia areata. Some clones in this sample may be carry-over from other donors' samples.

The CDR3 loop is CASSPGGSNNQPQHF. The DNA of the CDR3 is TGTGCCAGCAGCCCTGGGGGTTCCAACAATCAGCCCCAGCATTTT. The chain employs TRBV7-2 and TRBJ1-5; tentatively, D is TRBD1 (5 bases). The length of the CDR3 is 15 residues. Germline-derived CDR1 and CDR2 are SGHTA and FQGNSA. With 5 bases removed from V and 3 bases from J, the gap between germline ends came to 14 bases.